This is a list of T cell receptor beta chains from one sample in a study of shared clonotypes between healthy human individuals. Only in-frame clones appear in the TCRdb table, and some are missing; sequencing was by immunoSEQ multiplex PCR. The sample lists millions of clones, about 95% seen once, with about 1.1% in the top ten. The source material was naive CD8+ T cells sorted from blood. The origin of the receptors is a man between 18 and 35 years old in good health. Both conserved end residues are trimmed from each CDR3. Each record gives: J gene, V gene, D gene, CDR3 protein. A D gene is named only where the DNA matches it firmly.

j_call: TRBJ2-7; v_call: TRBV4-3; d_call: NA; cdr3_aa: ASSQDWQDTYEQY
j_call: TRBJ2-7; v_call: TRBV28; d_call: TRBD1; cdr3_aa: ASSSPRQGVAYEQY
j_call: TRBJ2-7; v_call: TRBV11-2; d_call: TRBD1; cdr3_aa: ASSLVDRGYEQY
j_call: TRBJ2-1; v_call: TRBV11-2; d_call: NA; cdr3_aa: ASSAPLI
j_call: TRBJ2-3; v_call: TRBV2; d_call: NA; cdr3_aa: ASSEGSTQY
j_call: TRBJ1-5; v_call: TRBV6-5; d_call: TRBD1; cdr3_aa: ASSPGQGDQPQH
j_call: TRBJ2-5; v_call: TRBV6-5; d_call: NA; cdr3_aa: ASSYFSPEETQY
j_call: TRBJ1-6; v_call: TRBV19; d_call: NA; cdr3_aa: ASKDIVSPLH
j_call: TRBJ1-5; v_call: TRBV27; d_call: NA; cdr3_aa: ASSSTGTHQPQH
j_call: TRBJ1-2; v_call: TRBV5-6; d_call: TRBD1; cdr3_aa: ASSPGTVQGYT
j_call: TRBJ2-7; v_call: TRBV28; d_call: NA; cdr3_aa: ASSLFRDTYEQY
j_call: TRBJ2-7; v_call: TRBV4-1; d_call: TRBD1; cdr3_aa: ASSLRQGPYEQY
j_call: TRBJ1-4; v_call: TRBV14; d_call: NA; cdr3_aa: ASSQEGRGHEKLF
j_call: TRBJ2-7; v_call: TRBV4-3; d_call: TRBD1; cdr3_aa: ASSQDRWDSSYEQY
j_call: TRBJ2-3; v_call: TRBV4-3; d_call: TRBD2; cdr3_aa: ASSRGLAGVADTQY
j_call: TRBJ2-7; v_call: TRBV4-3; d_call: TRBD1; cdr3_aa: ASSQGTGNYEQY
j_call: TRBJ2-3; v_call: TRBV27; d_call: NA; cdr3_aa: ASSSRAGRTDTQY
j_call: TRBJ1-2; v_call: TRBV7-9; d_call: NA; cdr3_aa: ASSLLRDVEA
j_call: TRBJ2-2; v_call: TRBV27; d_call: TRBD2; cdr3_aa: ASSTFAGGPDTGELF
j_call: TRBJ2-5; v_call: TRBV4-2; d_call: NA; cdr3_aa: ASSTGLLETQY
j_call: TRBJ2-7; v_call: TRBV9; d_call: NA; cdr3_aa: ASRPTRGNAYEQY
j_call: TRBJ1-1; v_call: TRBV19; d_call: NA; cdr3_aa: ASSLRQNTEAF
j_call: TRBJ1-1; v_call: TRBV2; d_call: NA; cdr3_aa: ASELGDTEAF
j_call: TRBJ2-5; v_call: TRBV29-1; d_call: NA; cdr3_aa: SVKGYMETQY